This TCR beta chain was observed in a study of vaccination and CD4 T cells after COVID-19 (dated by TCRdb to between 2021 and 2024). For the wider study: Six males and four females were included in the convalescent cohort, with two Hispanic individuals, seven Caucasians, two Asians and one multiracial person represented. Each participant got two doses of either the Pfizer-BioNTech BNT162b2 vaccine (n=8) or the Moderna mRNA-1273 vaccine (n=2). Post-COVID blood samples were collected from convalescent patients a median of approximately 100 days after diagnosis, with a range of about 35 to 170 days. The time from the second vaccine dose to post-vaccine blood sampling had a median of roughly 79 days and ranged from about 14 to 241 days. Culture stimuli were overlapping spike peptide pools from SARS-CoV-2 and from the common cold coronaviruses HCoV-NL63, HCoV-OC43 and HCoV-229E. Control cultures used a CEFX viral epitope pool as positive control, an HIV-1 Nef peptide pool as negative control, or no peptide. In around nine COVID-19 convalescent patients and a handful of infection-naive healthy vaccine recipients, the spike-specific CD4+ TCR repertoire before mRNA vaccination was compared with the repertoire after mRNA vaccination. At the TCR clonotype level, an earlier paper using these donors assessed memory CD4+ T cell crossreactivity between SARS-CoV-2 and common cold coronavirus spike proteins. On the study overall, not on this receptor specifically: The median count of SARS-CoV-2-reactive clonotypes went up from around 20 after infection to 35 to 40 after vaccination, although the change was not significant. The number of convalescent patients in the study was relatively small, and the study did not examine early timepoints following natural infection. Among the post-vaccine SARS-CoV-2-reactive clones in convalescent patients, a median about 86% showed up only after vaccination, which suggests vaccine-specific priming. Of the vaccine-specific clones found in convalescent patients, nearly all (304 of 307) were mono-reactive for SARS-CoV-2 spike instead of being cross-reactive with common cold coronaviruses.

Library generation was performed with PCR. DNA from cultured CD4+ T cells underwent TCR sequencing with the Oncomine TCR Beta short-read assay at the Johns Hopkins FTIC core. Genomic DNA was extracted from the cultured CD4+ T cells with the QIAamp micro DNA kit. The Oncomine TCR Beta libraries from cultured CD4+ T cells were pooled using unique dual indexes and then sequenced on an Illumina iSeq 100. On the study's bioinformatics: Non-productive sequences were removed, and CDR3s that did not start with C, did not end with F or W, or were shorter than 7 amino acids were discarded. Antigen-specific clonotypes were identified using the MANAFEST web application through comparison of peptide-stimulated wells with reference and other culture wells. An FDR below 0.05, an odds ratio above 5, and a productive frequency above 0.1% in at least two of three replicate wells were required for clones to be considered positive. A clonotype counted as cross-reactive if it showed significant expansion both in the SARS-CoV-2 spike wells and in at least one common cold coronavirus spike condition. CDR3 homology was assessed with Levenshtein distances (stringdist) and unrooted phylogenetic trees (ape) in R version 3.6.1. TCRdb passed the public sequencing reads through fastp at Q25 and MiXCR, retaining productive beta sequences. Duplicate CDR3 protein sequences are folded into a single record with the most common DNA and genes. TCRdb, rather than the study authors, made the V and J calls. This sample gives fewer than 13,000 distinct CDR3 sequences in total; over 30% of them show up just once. The ten largest make up 20% of the sample.

The germline V gene (reference sequence) yields DFQATT for CDR1 and SNEGSKA for CDR2. Trimming takes 0 bases from V and 8 bases from J, and the germline ends sit 13 bases apart. From the cysteine up to the phenylalanine, the CDR3 has a length of 13 residues. CDR3 DNA only is kept here, 39 bases in frame from base 1. The meaning of the sample's treatment or condition label: roughly nine-day PBMC culture with coronavirus spike peptide pools or control peptides (ViraFEST assay). CD4+ T cells from unexposed donors were collected before the COVID-19 pandemic (2011-2018). The ViraFEST assay, used in the study, expanded antigen-specific T cells with peptide pools and then identified the expanded clonotypes through TCR sequencing. Each well held around 1.9 million PBMCs cultured with 9 to 10 ug/ml peptide pools in IMDM containing about 5% human AB serum and 9 to 10 IU/ml IL-2. On days 3 and 7, half of the culture medium was replaced with fresh IL-2-containing medium. Once the cells had been in culture for less than 11 days, the EasySep CD4+ T cell isolation kit was used to isolate CD4+ T cells by negative selection. As cell number allowed, CD4+ T cells from unexposed donors were tested for reactivity to SARS-CoV-2 S and N and to four common cold coronavirus spike pools. Ficoll-Paque Plus gradient centrifugation was used to isolate PBMCs from whole blood, and the isolated PBMCs were then either used fresh or cryopreserved at -140C. In general, triplicate wells were set up for every culture condition. The leukapheresis product for the unexposed donors was obtained through commercial purchase.

Concerning this clonotype: The clone's antigen remains unknown. No much larger clone exists at a distance of one base, and base qualities are not known.

The clonotype originates from a human donor in good health. The chain is assembled from TRBV20-1 and TRBJ1-2; the D gene is not confidently resolved. The sequencing sample was made of CD4+ T cells from blood, cultured in vitro. The DNA is as follows: TGCAGTGCTAGAGAGAGTACAAGGGAGGGCTACACCTTC. Its amino acids are CSARESTREGYTF.